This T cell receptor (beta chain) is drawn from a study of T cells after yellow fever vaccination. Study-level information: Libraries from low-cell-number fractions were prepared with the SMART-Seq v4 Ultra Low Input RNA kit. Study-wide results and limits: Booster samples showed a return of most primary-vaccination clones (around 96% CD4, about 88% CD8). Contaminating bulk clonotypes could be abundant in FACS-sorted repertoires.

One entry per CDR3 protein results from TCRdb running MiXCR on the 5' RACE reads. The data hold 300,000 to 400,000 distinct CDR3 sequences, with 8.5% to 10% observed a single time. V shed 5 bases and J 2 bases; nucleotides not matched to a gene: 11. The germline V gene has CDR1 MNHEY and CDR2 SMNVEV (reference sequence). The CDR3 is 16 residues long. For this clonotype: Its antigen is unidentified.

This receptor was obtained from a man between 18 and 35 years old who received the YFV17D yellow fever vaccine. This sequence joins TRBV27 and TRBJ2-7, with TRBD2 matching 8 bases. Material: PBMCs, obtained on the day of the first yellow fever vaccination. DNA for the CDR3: TGTGCCAGCAGTGCCCCCCGGGGTAGCGGGGCCTACGAGCAGTACTTC. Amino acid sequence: CASSAPRGSGAYEQYF.